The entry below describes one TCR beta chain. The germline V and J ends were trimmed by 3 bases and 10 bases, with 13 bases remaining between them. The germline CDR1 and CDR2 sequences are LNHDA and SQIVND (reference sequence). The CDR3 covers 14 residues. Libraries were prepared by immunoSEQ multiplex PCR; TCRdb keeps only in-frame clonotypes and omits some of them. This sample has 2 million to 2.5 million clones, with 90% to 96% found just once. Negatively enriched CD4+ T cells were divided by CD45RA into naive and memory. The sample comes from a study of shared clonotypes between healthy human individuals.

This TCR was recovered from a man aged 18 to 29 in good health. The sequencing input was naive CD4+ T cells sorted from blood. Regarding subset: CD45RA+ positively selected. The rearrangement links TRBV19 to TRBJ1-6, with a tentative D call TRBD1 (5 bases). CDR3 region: CASSIQAGPSPLHF. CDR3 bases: TGTGCCAGTAGTATCCAGGCAGGGCCATCACCCCTCCACTTT.